Sequencing of this T cell receptor beta chain was carried out in a study of blood T cell repertoires in COVID-19. Study context: Acute and convalescent COVID-19 samples came from the United States, Italy and Spain. Sample material is recorded as cDNA or gDNA derived from T cells, B-cell-depleted T cells, or PBMCs.

As handled by the study authors: Nucleated cell counts were estimated from reference gene primer amplification. Sequencing was performed with immunoSEQ multiplex PCR; in TCRdb, only in-frame clones are kept and a portion is missing. The DNA was the basis for D and trimming; V, J and clone size are from that table. The sample shows tens of thousands of clones, roughly 77% of them seen only once. V lost 2 bases, J lost 7 bases, and 15 bases lay in between. The CDR3 has 14 amino acids. The germline CDR1 and CDR2 sequences are ENHRY and SYGVKD. Material for sequencing was peripheral blood. The receptor was isolated from a man aged 65 to 85 with active or convalescent COVID-19. The V gene is TRBV10-3, the J gene TRBJ2-7; D possibly corresponds to TRBD1 (6 bases). In nucleotides, the CDR3 is TGTGCCATCAGTGAGCCGAAGGGGGTGGGAGAGCAGTACTTC. Translating gives CAISEPKGVGEQYF.